This TCR beta chain was observed in a study of T-cell memory formation after mild COVID-19. Broader study findings: Day 15 to 85 contracting clones showed balanced CD4/CD8; later expanders leaned CD4+.

MiXCR, run by TCRdb on the 5' RACE reads, gives a single entry per CDR3 protein. The sample comprises about 470,000 distinct CDR3 sequences, 15% to 20% of which are singletons, and 9% to 15% rests with the top ten. As concerns this clonotype: The antigen is not known.

CDR1 SGHRS and CDR2 YFSETQ come from the germline V gene. The CDR3 is 15 amino acids. Deletions cut 6 bases from V and 0 bases from J, with 12 bases between. The TCR was taken from an adult woman who had mild COVID-19 (a few samples of this study predate the infection). Cell type and time point are not known. The chain carries TRBV5-1 and TRBJ2-2, with D perhaps TRBD1 (6 bases). Sequencing input: PBMCs or a T cell subset sorted from them (not recorded which). In nucleotides, the CDR3 is TGCGCCAGCAAGGACAGTCTCGCGAACACCGGGGAGCTGTTTTTT. It is translated as CASKDSLANTGELFF. The whole variable domain, remainder taken from reference TRBV5-1 and TRBJ2-2, is KAGVTQTPRYLIKTRGQQVTLSCSPISGHRSVSWYQQTPGQGLQFLFEYFSETQRNKGNFPGRFSGRQFSNSRSEMNVSTLELGDSALYLCASKDSLANTGELFFGEGSRLTVL.